These 15 T cell receptor beta chains were sequenced from one sample in a study of shared clonotypes between healthy human individuals (dated by TCRdb to 2018 to 2021). The library was prepared using the immunoSEQ multiplex PCR assay. TCRdb limited this immuneACCESS table to in-frame rearrangements with V and J called. A share of clones is missing; checked studies link under half to unresolved V genes, and the rest is unexplained. The table for this sample lists some 1,100,000 clones; 75% to 80% of them were counted only once. The ten top clones hold approximately 0.56% of the sample. Sequences were obtained from memory CD4+ T cells from PBMCs. Interpreted using the paper, the cell subset or site label stands for: CD45RA-negative fraction. The source of these receptors is a man aged 18-30 years in good health. Some clones in this sample may be carry-over from other donors' samples.

The chain joins TRBV7-9 to TRBJ2-3, with D perhaps matching TRBD2 (7 bases). Germline V lookup: CDR1 SEHNR, CDR2 FQNEAQ (reference sequence). V was clipped by 5 bases and J by 7 bases, with 22 bases between them. The CDR3 is made up of 16 amino acids. Written as DNA, the CDR3 is TGTGCCAGCAGCCCGGGAGCGACTAGGGGGGGGAATACGCAGTATTTT. Translating it yields CASSPGATRGGNTQYF.

This chain connects TRBV27 to TRBJ1-1; 7 positions match TRBD1. Trimming removed 3 bases from V and 4 bases from J; junction bases left unmatched: 11. There are 16 residues in the CDR3. The V gene's germline CDR1 is MNHEY and CDR2 SMNVEV (reference sequence). Written as DNA, the CDR3 is TGTGCCAGCAGTTTCGCACAGGGGAGTTGGACCACTGAAGCTTTCTTT. Its translation: CASSFAQGSWTTEAFF.

In its sample, this clone was seen many times. This chain uses TRBV6-1 with TRBJ2-5, with D maybe TRBD2 (6 bases). The CDR3 extends over 14 amino acids. CDR1 and CDR2 from the germline V gene are MNHNS and SASEGT. Trimming pared 6 bases from V and 5 bases from J, leaving 16 bases between. CDR3 sequence (DNA): TGTGCCAGCAGCGAGGGGCTAGCGCCGGAGACCCAGTACTTC. Translating gives CASSEGLAPETQYF.

With regard to this clone: Within the sample, other DNA sequences also encode this same CDR3. The chain uses TRBV7-9 and TRBJ1-2; maybe TRBD1 (5 bases). This CDR3 is built from 12 residues. Germline CDR1 SEHNR, CDR2 FQNEAQ (reference sequence). V was shortened by 3 bases and J by 8 bases, with 10 bases between the two germline ends. This CDR3 is CASSFDSVGYTF. In nucleotides, the CDR3 is TGTGCCAGCAGCTTTGACAGTGTGGGCTACACCTTC.

This rearrangement joins TRBV7-9 to TRBJ2-2; D may correspond to TRBD1 or TRBD2 (5 bases each). CDR3 length equals 14 residues. Germline V gene data show CDR1 as SEHNR and CDR2 as FQNEAQ (reference sequence). V was cut by 2 bases and J by 3 bases, with 7 bases left in between. The CDR3 loop reads CASSLMGDTGELFF. CDR3 coding DNA: TGTGCCAGCAGCTTAATGGGGGACACCGGGGAGCTGTTTTTT. Based on the CDR3 plus reference TRBV7-9 and TRBJ2-2, the full variable domain is DTGVSQNPRHKITKRGQNVTFRCDPISEHNRLYWYRQTLGQGPEFLTYFQNEAQLEKSRLLSDRFSAERPKGSFSTLEIQRTEQGDSAMYLCASSLMGDTGELFFGEGSRLTVL.

This chain uses TRBV9 with TRBJ2-1, with D unresolved. The CDR3 is made up of 14 amino acids. Trimming shortened V by 2 bases and J by 7 bases, and 13 bases separated the two germline ends. Germline-derived CDR1 and CDR2 are SGDLS and YYNGEE. CDR3 residues: CASSVKPPWNEQFF. In DNA form, the CDR3 reads TGTGCCAGCAGCGTCAAGCCCCCTTGGAATGAGCAGTTCTTC.

This clone occurred once. The chain uses TRBV5-4 and TRBJ2-1, with a weak D call TRBD2 (5 bases). V was pared by 3 bases and J by 0 bases, with 16 bases between. The length of the CDR3 is 17 residues. Germline V gene data show CDR1 as SGHNT and CDR2 as YYREEE (reference sequence). The CDR3 protein is CASSYLRGRRSYNEQFF. In nucleotides, the CDR3 is TGTGCCAGCAGCTATCTCCGAGGGAGACGCTCCTACAATGAGCAGTTCTTC.

This clone was observed a handful of times. The genes are TRBV5-1 and TRBJ1-1; TRBD1 might be the D (5 bases). The CDR3 loop spans 11 amino acids. The ends were cut back, 0 bases at V and 12 bases at J, with 9 bases in the middle. CDR1 and CDR2 (germline): SGHRS, YFSETQ. For the CDR3, the DNA is TGCGCCAGCAGCTTGGCAGGGAGGTCTTTCTTT. Translation: CASSLAGRSFF.

This sequence joins TRBV18 and TRBJ1-5, with 8 bases lining up with TRBD1. The CDR3 spans 13 residues. Germline CDR1 reads KGHSH; CDR2 reads LQKENI. The V and J ends lost 4 bases and 8 bases, in that order; junction bases with no gene match: 4. As DNA, the CDR3 is TGTGCCAGCTCACGACAGGGGCAAGAGCCCCAGCATTTT. Translating gives CASSRQGQEPQHF.

This chain connects TRBV4-1 to TRBJ1-5; TRBD1 might be the D (5 bases). Trimming took off 4 bases at V and 4 bases at J, with 14 bases between the two ends. Germline V CDR1 and CDR2: MGHRA, YSYEKL. This CDR3 region has 15 residues. The CDR3 sequence is CASSLGTVQNQPQHF. CDR3 in DNA: TGCGCCAGCAGCCTCGGGACGGTTCAGAATCAGCCCCAGCATTTT.

The chain couples TRBV19 to TRBJ1-1; D is unclear. Germline V lookup: CDR1 LNHDA, CDR2 SQIVND (reference sequence). Between the trimmed V and J ends, which lost 3 bases and 1 base, there was a span of 12 bases. This CDR3 comprises 15 residues. The CDR3 loop reads CASSIRLRENTEAFF. CDR3 nucleotide sequence: TGTGCCAGTAGTATCAGGTTGCGAGAGAACACTGAAGCTTTCTTT.

V usage is TRBV5-1 and J usage is TRBJ2-5, with D possibly TRBD1 on 6 matching bases. Germline V gene sequence: CDR1 SGHRS, CDR2 YFSETQ. The CDR3 has 16 residues. Trimming shortened V by 0 bases and J by 5 bases, and 17 bases separated the two germline ends. CDR3 nucleotide sequence: TGCGCCAGCAGCTTGGGTTGGGGGCCCGGGGTGGAGACCCAGTACTTC. It encodes CASSLGWGPGVETQYF.

This clone was counted between two and nine times. J is TRBJ2-7 and V is TRBV9; 9 bases match TRBD1. The CDR3 sequence is 17 residues long. Per the germline V gene, CDR1 is SGDLS and CDR2 is YYNGEE. Trimming removed 4 bases from V and 5 bases from J; junction bases left unmatched: 16. CDR3 in amino acids: CASSKAPGQGGSDEQYF. The CDR3 nucleotides read TGTGCCAGCAGCAAAGCACCGGGACAGGGAGGGTCCGACGAGCAGTACTTC.

This clone was counted many times. V gene TRBV7-9 combines with J gene TRBJ2-7; tentative D call: TRBD1 (6 bases). Trimming pared 5 bases from V and 3 bases from J, leaving 14 bases between. The CDR3 runs 14 residues. Germline assignment: CDR1 SEHNR and CDR2 FQNEAQ (reference sequence). Here the CDR3 DNA reads TGTGCCAGCAGCGGGCAGGACAGCATCTACGAGCAGTACTTC. Protein product: CASSGQDSIYEQYF.

This clone occurred once. The rearrangement joins TRBV25-1 to TRBJ1-3; no clear D. Trimming pared 1 base from V and 2 bases from J, leaving 9 bases between. The CDR3 sequence is 15 residues long. Germline CDR1 is MGHDK and CDR2 is SYGVNS. The CDR3 DNA follows: TGTGCCAGCAGTGAATCCCGGTTCCCTGGAAACACCATATATTTT. Its protein product is CASSESRFPGNTIYF.